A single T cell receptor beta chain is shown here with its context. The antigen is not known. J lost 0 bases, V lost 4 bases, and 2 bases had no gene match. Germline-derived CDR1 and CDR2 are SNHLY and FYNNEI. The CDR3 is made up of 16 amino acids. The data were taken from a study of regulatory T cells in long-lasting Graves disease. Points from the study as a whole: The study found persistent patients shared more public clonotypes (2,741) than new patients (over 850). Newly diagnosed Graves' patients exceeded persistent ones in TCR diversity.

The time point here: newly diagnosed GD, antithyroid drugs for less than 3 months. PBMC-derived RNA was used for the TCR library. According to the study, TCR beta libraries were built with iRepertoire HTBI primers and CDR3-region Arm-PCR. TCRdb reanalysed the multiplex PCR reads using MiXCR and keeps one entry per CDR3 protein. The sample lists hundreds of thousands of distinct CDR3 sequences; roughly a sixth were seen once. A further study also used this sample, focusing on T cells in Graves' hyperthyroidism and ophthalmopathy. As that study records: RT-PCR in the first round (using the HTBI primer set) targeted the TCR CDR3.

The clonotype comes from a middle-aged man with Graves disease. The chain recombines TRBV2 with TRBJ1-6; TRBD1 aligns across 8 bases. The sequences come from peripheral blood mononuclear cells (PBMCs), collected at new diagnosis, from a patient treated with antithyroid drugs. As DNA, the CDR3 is TGTGCCAGCAGTGGGACAGGGAGCTCCTATAATTCACCCCTCCACTTT. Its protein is CASSGTGSSYNSPLHF.